There are many counts of the clone carrying this T cell receptor (beta chain). Its specificity is not known. This specimen belongs to a study of T-cell reconstitution after alpha-beta-depleted transplantation in children. Broader study findings: Most T-cell counts and diversity one year after the transplant came from T cells that were newly produced. Surviving recipient T cells and thymic progenitors accounted for the high day-60 TCRbeta diversity observed in some patients.

The V gene lost 4 bases and the J gene lost 0 bases, with 13 bases spanning the gap. Germline V gives CDR1 SGHKS, CDR2 YYEKEE (reference sequence). The CDR3 length is 15 residues. A library of TCRbeta sequences, prepared with unique molecular identifiers, was generated. Each CDR3 protein gets one entry after TCRdb re-called the PCR reads with MiXCR. The data hold about 600,000 distinct CDR3 sequences, with 23% observed a single time. The TCR originated in a boy younger than two who had a stem cell transplant for acute myeloid leukemia, so the T cells may come from the graft donor. The genes are TRBV5-5 and TRBJ1-2; D remains unclear. This material consisted of PBMCs, mostly from graft donor cells, taken 360 days after TCRalphabeta/CD19-depleted stem cell transplant. CDR3 sequence reads: CASSAGRRANYGYTF. The CDR3 coding sequence is TGTGCCAGCAGCGCCGGGAGGAGAGCTAACTATGGCTACACCTTC. Supplemented by reference TRBV5-5 and TRBJ1-2, the full variable domain reads DAGVTQSPTHLIKTRGQQVTLRCSPISGHKSVSWYQQVLGQGPQFIFQYYEKEERGRGNFPDRFSARQFPNYSSELNVNALLLGDSALYLCASSAGRRANYGYTFGSGTRLTVV.